This is a list of T cell receptor beta chains from one sample in a study of blood T cell repertoires in COVID-19. Assay used: immunoSEQ multiplex PCR; TCRdb lists only in-frame clones, some missing. The repertoire holds around 230,000 clones, with over 65% as singletons. What was sequenced was peripheral blood. Every receptor here comes from an older woman with active or convalescent COVID-19. CDR3s include the opening cysteine and the closing phenylalanine or tryptophan. The D gene is left open where the match is weak. Only part of the rows carry a size: once, few, many, or a class if the clone is expanded.

13	TRBV5-1	-	TRBJ2-1	few	CASSLVQGNEQFF	TGCGCCAGCAGCTTGGTACAGGGCAATGAGCAGTTCTTC
17	TRBV15	-	TRBJ1-5	-	CATSPQVGGYSNQPQHF	TGTGCCACCAGCCCCCAGGTAGGAGGGTATAGCAATCAGCCCCAGCATTTT
14	TRBV7-2	-	TRBJ2-1	-	CASSLGQGGDEQFF	TGTGCCAGCAGCTTAGGTCAGGGAGGCGATGAGCAGTTCTTC
20	TRBV5-1	TRBD1	TRBJ1-5	-	CASSSMDGDRDLLGNQPQHF	TGCGCCAGCAGCTCGATGGACGGGGACAGGGATCTTTTGGGCAATCAGCCCCAGCATTTT
15	TRBV6-5	-	TRBJ2-3	few	CASPGKGDITDTQYF	TGTGCCAGTCCGGGCAAAGGGGACATCACAGATACGCAGTATTTT
15	TRBV5-1	-	TRBJ2-1	-	CASSFRGLHYNEQFF	TGCGCCAGCAGCTTTAGGGGCCTCCATTACAATGAGCAGTTCTTC
14	TRBV10-3	-	TRBJ1-3	-	CAISDQGTGNTIYF	TGTGCCATCAGTGATCAGGGTACGGGAAACACCATATATTTT
14	TRBV3-1/TRBV3-2	-	TRBJ2-5	-	CASSQVGGRETQYF	TGTGCCAGCAGCCAAGTTGGGGGGAGGGAGACCCAGTACTTC
13	TRBV7-9	-	TRBJ1-6	-	CATETGNNSPLHF	TGTGCCACCGAGACAGGAAATAATTCACCCCTCCACTTT
15	TRBV2	-	TRBJ1-3	-	CASSDPGNSGNTIYF	TGTGCCAGCAGTGATCCGGGAAACTCTGGAAACACCATATATTTT
15	TRBV11-1	TRBD1	TRBJ1-1	few	CASSFIQGTNTEAFF	TGTGCCAGCAGCTTTATACAGGGGACGAACACTGAAGCTTTCTTT
16	TRBV7-9	-	TRBJ2-1	-	CASVNTGIPERNEQFF	TGTGCCAGCGTAAATACCGGGATCCCAGAGCGGAATGAGCAGTTCTTC
13	TRBV30	-	TRBJ1-2	-	CAWSVLLDYGYTF	TGTGCCTGGAGTGTACTTCTTGACTATGGCTACACCTTC
15	TRBV7-2	-	TRBJ1-1	-	CASSEIGVGNTEAFF	TGTGCCTCCAGCGAAATCGGAGTGGGGAACACTGAAGCTTTCTTT
15	TRBV2	TRBD2	TRBJ2-1	-	CASSFSGTSYNEQFF	TGTGCCAGCAGCTTTAGCGGGACTAGCTACAATGAGCAGTTCTTC
15	TRBV5-1	-	TRBJ1-4	-	CASSPSSRVDEKLFF	TGCGCCAGCAGCCCTTCTTCCAGGGTAGACGAAAAACTGTTTTTT
13	TRBV5-6	TRBD1	TRBJ1-1	once	CASSSTGGTEAFF	TGTGCCAGCAGCTCTACAGGGGGTACTGAAGCTTTCTTT
15	TRBV6-5	-	TRBJ2-1	-	CASSYSGTNYNEQFF	TGTGCCAGCAGTTACTCTGGGACAAACTACAATGAGCAGTTCTTC
14	TRBV3-1/TRBV3-2	-	TRBJ1-1	-	CASSQPGGNTEAFF	TGTGCCAGCAGCCAACCCGGGGGGAACACTGAAGCTTTCTTT
15	TRBV9	TRBD2	TRBJ2-3	-	CASSATSGITDTQYF	TGTGCCAGCAGCGCGACTAGCGGGATCACAGATACGCAGTATTTT
15	TRBV14	TRBD2	TRBJ2-7	-	CASSQDGGGRNEQYF	TGTGCCAGCAGCCAAGATGGGGGCGGGAGGAACGAGCAGTACTTC
14	TRBV19	-	TRBJ2-3	-	CASSMEQNTDTQYF	TGTGCCAGTAGTATGGAACAGAACACAGATACGCAGTATTTT
13	TRBV2	TRBD2	TRBJ2-3	-	CAGGLAGPDTQYF	TGTGCCGGCGGACTAGCGGGACCAGATACGCAGTATTTT
16	TRBV6-1	-	TRBJ2-2	-	CASSEGAGQYTGELFF	TGTGCCAGCAGTGAAGGAGCTGGGCAGTACACCGGGGAGCTGTTTTTT
13	TRBV5-4	TRBD2	TRBJ2-5	-	CASSMDLAGTQYF	TGTGCCAGCAGCATGGACCTAGCGGGGACCCAGTACTTC
13	TRBV25-1	-	TRBJ2-5	once	CASSARGHGTQYF	TGTGCCAGCAGTGCGCGGGGCCATGGGACCCAGTACTTC
13	TRBV19	-	TRBJ2-7	-	CASQGPGFYEQYF	TGTGCCAGTCAAGGACCAGGGTTCTACGAGCAGTACTTC
16	TRBV7-6	-	TRBJ1-4	once	CASSLPPSLGMGKLFF	TGTGCCAGCAGCTTGCCTCCGTCCCTAGGAATGGGAAAACTGTTTTTT
17	TRBV6-2/TRBV6-3	-	TRBJ2-7	-	CASSYSIYPQVNYEQYF	TGTGCCAGCAGTTACTCGATCTATCCACAGGTCAACTACGAGCAGTACTTC
16	TRBV5-4	TRBD2	TRBJ2-3	-	CASSLTSGGREDTQYF	TGTGCCAGCAGCTTGACTAGCGGGGGTCGGGAAGATACGCAGTATTTT
12	TRBV6-5	-	TRBJ2-7	-	CASSFGTYEQYF	TGTGCCAGCAGCTTCGGGACATACGAGCAGTACTTC
13	TRBV5-1	-	TRBJ2-7	few	CASSLQGFEEQYF	TGCGCCAGCAGCTTACAGGGTTTTGAGGAGCAGTACTTC
13	TRBV30	TRBD1	TRBJ1-6	-	CAWTLTGRTPLHF	TGTGCCTGGACGTTGACAGGGAGAACACCCCTCCACTTT
14	TRBV21-1	-	TRBJ2-7	few	CASSLLAGEYEQYF	TGTGCCAGCAGCCTACTAGCGGGAGAATACGAGCAGTACTTC
15	TRBV7-6	-	TRBJ2-7	-	CASSPGGGAAYEQYF	TGTGCCAGCAGCCCGGGCGGAGGGGCGGCCTACGAGCAGTACTTC
16	TRBV19	-	TRBJ1-5	-	CASSTSGAGFNQPQHF	TGTGCCAGTAGTACTAGCGGGGCAGGGTTCAATCAGCCCCAGCATTTT
15	TRBV7-2	TRBD1	TRBJ1-3	-	CASSTRTGAGNTIYF	TGTGCCAGCAGTACAAGGACAGGGGCGGGAAACACCATATATTTT
15	TRBV5-1	-	TRBJ1-3	-	CASSLGTASGNTIYF	TGCGCCAGCAGCTTGGGCACAGCCTCTGGAAACACCATATATTTT
14	TRBV10-3	-	TRBJ2-2	-	CAHKGGLDTGELFF	TGTGCCCACAAGGGGGGGCTGGACACCGGGGAGCTGTTTTTT
11	TRBV25-1	-	TRBJ2-7	-	CASSGAYEQYF	TGTGCCAGCAGCGGGGCCTACGAGCAGTACTTC
18	TRBV19	-	TRBJ1-1	-	CASRTPGGTSFMNTEAFF	TGTGCCAGTAGAACCCCCGGAGGGACCTCATTTATGAACACTGAAGCTTTCTTT
13	TRBV13	-	TRBJ2-1	-	CASSPFPYNEQFF	TGTGCCAGCAGCCCGTTCCCCTACAATGAGCAGTTCTTC
12	TRBV7-2	-	TRBJ1-1	few	CASSQVDTEAFF	TGTGCCAGCAGCCAGGTGGACACTGAAGCTTTCTTT
16	TRBV4-1	-	TRBJ2-4	-	CASSQVGEGPKNIQYF	TGCGCCAGCAGCCAAGTGGGAGAGGGCCCCAAAAACATTCAGTACTTC
15	TRBV28	-	TRBJ1-5	-	CASSLQAGLYQPQHF	TGTGCCAGCAGTTTACAGGCCGGACTTTATCAGCCCCAGCATTTT
14	TRBV2	TRBD2	TRBJ2-7	-	CASSYSGRDAEQYF	TGTGCCAGCAGTTATAGCGGGAGGGACGCCGAGCAGTACTTC
14	TRBV5-8	TRBD1	TRBJ2-7	-	CASSYSDRAYEQYF	TGTGCCAGCAGCTACTCGGACAGGGCCTACGAGCAGTACTTC
15	TRBV30	TRBD2	TRBJ2-5	-	CAWSPAGGGGETQYF	TGTGCCTGGTCCCCAGCGGGAGGGGGGGGAGAGACCCAGTACTTC
14	TRBV3-1/TRBV3-2	TRBD2	TRBJ2-1	-	CASSQEGGTIEQFF	TGTGCCAGCAGCCAAGAGGGGGGGACTATTGAGCAGTTCTTC
13	TRBV12-3/TRBV12-4	-	TRBJ2-5	-	CASSLESRETQYF	TGTGCCAGCAGTTTGGAGTCTAGGGAGACCCAGTACTTC
14	TRBV6-5	TRBD2	TRBJ2-7	-	CASSLAGGRYEQYF	TGTGCCAGCAGTTTAGCGGGAGGAAGGTACGAGCAGTACTTC
14	TRBV7-2	-	TRBJ2-7	-	CASSLGQGTYEQYF	TGTGCCAGCAGCTTAGGGCAGGGAACCTACGAGCAGTACTTC
17	TRBV7-8	-	TRBJ1-6	-	CASSLSLGSRSNSPLHF	TGTGCCAGCAGCTTAAGTCTGGGCAGCCGATCAAATTCACCCCTCCACTTT
18	TRBV10-3	-	TRBJ1-1	-	CAISDMGRFSTENTEAFF	TGTGCCATCAGTGACATGGGGCGATTCTCGACCGAGAACACTGAAGCTTTCTTT
13	TRBV11-3	-	TRBJ2-5	-	CASSLTGDETQYF	TGTGCCAGCAGCTTAACAGGTGACGAGACCCAGTACTTC
15	TRBV2	-	TRBJ1-3	few	CASSYTGGSGNTIYF	TGTGCCAGCAGTTACACAGGCGGTTCTGGAAACACCATATATTTT
16	TRBV5-8	-	TRBJ1-5	few	CASSLAGGVYNQPQHF	TGTGCCAGCAGCTTGGCCGGGGGAGTCTACAATCAGCCCCAGCATTTT
17	TRBV30	-	TRBJ2-7	-	CAWSVVGVSDLSYEQYF	TGTGCCTGGAGTGTAGTCGGGGTCAGCGACCTCTCCTACGAGCAGTACTTC
14	TRBV18	TRBD1	TRBJ1-5	-	CASSQQGGDQPQHF	TGTGCCAGCTCTCAACAGGGGGGAGATCAGCCCCAGCATTTT